The clone carrying this T cell receptor beta chain was counted between two and nine times. No antigen is known for it. Isolated RNA was reverse transcribed in full, so expressed TCRB transcripts were sequenced. Generated by immunoSEQ multiplex PCR, the TCRdb table keeps only in-frame clones and is missing some. The sample consists of about 700,000 clones, 13% of them appearing once. CD45RO/CCR7/CD25/CD127/CD95/CD27 separated CD4+ naive, central memory, regulatory and stem cell-like memory cells by sorting. The data belong to a study of beta chain features in type 1 diabetes. Points from the study as a whole: People with Type 1 diabetes carried modestly yet significantly shorter TCRB CDR3s in all four CD4+ subsets. The influence of HLA type on TCRB rearrangement stayed undetermined. PCR might favor shorter templates, equally in patients and controls. The cDNA sequencing approach could over-represent high-TCR-expressing cells.

The CDR3 is 14 amino acids. The germline CDR1 and CDR2 sequences are MDHEN and SYDVKM. The V gene lost 2 bases and the J gene lost 3 bases, with 10 bases spanning the gap. The sample taken for sequencing was naive CD4+ T cells from blood. The chain couples TRBV28 to TRBJ1-2, with D unclear. The receptor was derived from a man between 18 and 35 years old with type 1 diabetes. DNA for the CDR3: TGTGCCAGCAGTTTACATAGCGACCACTATGGCTACACCTTC. This codes for CASSLHSDHYGYTF.